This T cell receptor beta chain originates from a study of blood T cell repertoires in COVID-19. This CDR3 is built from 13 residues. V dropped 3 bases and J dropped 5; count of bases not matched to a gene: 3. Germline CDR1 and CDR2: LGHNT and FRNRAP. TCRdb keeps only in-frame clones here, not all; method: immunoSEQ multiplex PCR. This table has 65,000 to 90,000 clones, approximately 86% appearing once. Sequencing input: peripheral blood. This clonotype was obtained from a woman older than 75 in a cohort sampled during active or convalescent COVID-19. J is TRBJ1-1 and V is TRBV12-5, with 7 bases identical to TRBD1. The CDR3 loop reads CASGLGGLTEAFF. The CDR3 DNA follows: TGTGCTAGTGGTTTAGGGGGCTTAACTGAAGCTTTCTTT.